Described below is a single TCR beta chain sequence and its context. This clonotype was picked up many times. Its antigen specificity is not known. No per-base quality is available; no much larger clone lies one base away. This specimen comes from a study of regulatory T cells in long-lasting Graves disease (dated by TCRdb to the early 2020s). A note on the overall study: To count as having persistent Graves' disease, a patient had to have received antithyroid drug treatment for over 5 years with TSH receptor autoantibodies remaining persistently positive. Persistent Graves' disease patients were compared with newly diagnosed Graves' disease patients by peripheral blood TCR sequencing and RNA sequencing. The study was registered as a clinical trial and conducted in China. A total of 33 samples underwent TCR sequencing, from 13 patients with persistent Graves' disease and about 20 patients with newly diagnosed Graves' disease. Antithyroid drugs had been taken for 10 to 13 years on average by persistent Graves' disease patients in the clinical cohort.

General findings and caveats noted by the study authors: Persistent Graves' disease patients showed lower TCR Shannon entropy and fewer highly expanded clones than newly diagnosed patients, suggesting clonal expansion. Sequencing and analysis were limited to the TCR beta chain. Persistent patients shared more public clonotypes among themselves (around 2,700) than newly diagnosed patients did (approximately 900). As a limitation, the authors acknowledged that the small sample size may reduce accuracy. Persistent disease showed preferential use of TRBV28, TRBJ1-2 and TRBJ2-5, whereas newly diagnosed disease favored TRBV20-1 and TRBJ2-1. Because the primary lesion, thyroid tissue, could not be accessed, the study looked at peripheral blood alone.

The intended sense of this specimen's time point label: persistent/refractory GD, antithyroid drugs over 5 years with positive TRAb. RNA was extracted from PBMCs in TRIzol for both TCR sequencing and RNA sequencing. The diagnosis of Graves' disease was made according to American Thyroid Association guidelines. Recruitment of patients was carried out at an endocrinology department in Xi'an, China. Each patient gave 8.5 to 9.5 milliliters of peripheral blood, collected in an EDTA anticoagulant tube. PBMCs were isolated by Ficoll Paque Plus density gradient separation without further T cell sorting. An Agilent 2100 Bioanalyzer and agarose gel were used to assess RNA quality, and a NanoDrop 2000 was used to measure RNA concentration. V lost 6 bases and J lost 2 bases; the stretch between them is 16 bases long. Inclusive of the bounding cysteine and phenylalanine, the CDR3 is 16 residues long. Here the CDR3 DNA is all that survives: 48 bases in frame from base 1. The germline V gene specifies MDHEN as CDR1 and SYDVKM as CDR2.

Library method: multiplex PCR. These reads were obtained on an Illumina HiSeq 4000. iRepertoire HTBI primers and Arm-PCR amplification of CDR3 regions were used to construct TCR beta libraries. PCR products were gel purified before sequencing. The authors processed their data as follows. Across samples, 55 to 80 TRBV and 13 to 15 TRBJ segments were identified and used for gene usage analysis of CDR3 amino acid clonotypes. COPE and FqMerger were used to merge the filtered high-quality paired reads into contigs. BLAST was used to align contigs to IMGT TRBV, TRBD and TRBJ reference genes, and CDR3 was defined according to IMGT. Clonotypes above 0.1% frequency were classified as highly expanded clones. Repertoire diversity was measured by Shannon entropy, and V-J evenness by the Gini coefficient. A clonotype was considered public if more than one individual shared it. Clones were called with MiXCR by TCRdb after fastp trimmed the public reads at Q25, and only in-frame beta chains were retained. Every CDR3 protein is listed once, alongside the most common genes and DNA of its rows. For this entry, the V and J calls and clone size follow TCRdb and not the study's own pipeline. The sample has about 460,000 distinct CDR3 sequences on record, about 20% of them singletons. The top ten constitute roughly 14% of the sample.

Sequences were derived from peripheral blood mononuclear cells (PBMCs), sampled when the disease was refractory, from a patient treated with antithyroid drugs. Recombination joined TRBV28 with TRBJ2-2; the D segment might be TRBD1 or TRBD2, since each matches 5 bases. The receptor comes from a female donor with Graves disease. Here is the DNA: TGTGCCAGCAGCCGCTTTGGGGGAGATAACACCGGGGAGCTGTTTTTT. Its translation is CASSRFGGDNTGELFF.